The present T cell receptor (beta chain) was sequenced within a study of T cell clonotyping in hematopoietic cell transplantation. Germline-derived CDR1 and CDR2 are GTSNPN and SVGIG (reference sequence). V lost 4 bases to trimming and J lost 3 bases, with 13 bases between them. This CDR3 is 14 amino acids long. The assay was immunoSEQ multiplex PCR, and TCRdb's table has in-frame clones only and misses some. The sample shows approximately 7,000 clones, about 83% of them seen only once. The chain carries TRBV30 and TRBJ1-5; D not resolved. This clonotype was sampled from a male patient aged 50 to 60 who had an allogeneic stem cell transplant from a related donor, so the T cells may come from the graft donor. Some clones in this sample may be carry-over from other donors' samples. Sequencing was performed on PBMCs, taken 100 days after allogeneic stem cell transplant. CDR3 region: CAWTQGRNNQPQHF. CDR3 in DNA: TGTGCCTGGACCCAAGGACGGAACAATCAGCCCCAGCATTTT.